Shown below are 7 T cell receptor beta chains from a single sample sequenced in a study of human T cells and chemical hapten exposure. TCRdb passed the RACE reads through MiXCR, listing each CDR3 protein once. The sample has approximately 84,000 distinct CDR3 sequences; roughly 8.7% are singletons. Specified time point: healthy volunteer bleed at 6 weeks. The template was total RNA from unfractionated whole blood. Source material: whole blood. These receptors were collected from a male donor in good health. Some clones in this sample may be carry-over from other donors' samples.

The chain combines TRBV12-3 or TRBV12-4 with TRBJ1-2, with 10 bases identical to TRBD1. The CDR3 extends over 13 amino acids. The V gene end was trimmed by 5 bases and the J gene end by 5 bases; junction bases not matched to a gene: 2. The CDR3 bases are TGTGCCAGCAGTAAGGGACAGGGGTATGGCTACACCTTC. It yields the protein CASSKGQGYGYTF.

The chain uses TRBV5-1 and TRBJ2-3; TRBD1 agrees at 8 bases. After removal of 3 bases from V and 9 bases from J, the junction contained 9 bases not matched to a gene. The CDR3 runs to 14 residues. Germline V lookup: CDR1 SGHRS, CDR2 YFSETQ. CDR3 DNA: TGCGCCAGCAGCTCGGACAGGGCACCTTCAACGCAGTATTTT. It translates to CASSSDRAPSTQYF.

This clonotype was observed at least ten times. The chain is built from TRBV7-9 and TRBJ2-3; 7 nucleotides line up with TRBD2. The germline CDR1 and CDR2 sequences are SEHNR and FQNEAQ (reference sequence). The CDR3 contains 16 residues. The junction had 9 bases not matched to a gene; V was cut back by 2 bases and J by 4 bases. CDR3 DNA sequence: TGTGCCAGCAGCTTACGCGGGGCTAGCGGCGCAGATACGCAGTATTTT. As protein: CASSLRGASGADTQYF.

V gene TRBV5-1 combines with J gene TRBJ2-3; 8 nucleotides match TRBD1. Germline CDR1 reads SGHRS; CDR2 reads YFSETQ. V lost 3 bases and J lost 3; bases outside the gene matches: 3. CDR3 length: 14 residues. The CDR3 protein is CASSSTGGTDTQYF. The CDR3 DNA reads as TGCGCCAGCAGCTCAACAGGGGGAACAGATACGCAGTATTTT.

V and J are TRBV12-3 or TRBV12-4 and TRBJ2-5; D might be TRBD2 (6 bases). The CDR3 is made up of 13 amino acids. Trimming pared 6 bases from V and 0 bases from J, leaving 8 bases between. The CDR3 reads CASRWTNQETQYF. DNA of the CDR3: TGTGCCAGCAGGTGGACTAACCAAGAGACCCAGTACTTC.

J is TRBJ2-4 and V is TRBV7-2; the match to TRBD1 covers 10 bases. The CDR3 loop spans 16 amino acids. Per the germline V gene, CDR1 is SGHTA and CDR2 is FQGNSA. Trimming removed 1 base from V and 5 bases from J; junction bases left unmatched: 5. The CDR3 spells CASSLGRGTGENIQYF. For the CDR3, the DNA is TGTGCCAGCAGCTTAGGGAGGGGGACAGGGGAAAACATTCAGTACTTC. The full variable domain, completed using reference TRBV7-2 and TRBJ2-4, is GAGVSQSPSNKVTEKGKDVELRCDPISGHTALYWYRQSLGQGLEFLIYFQGNSAPDKSGLPSDRFSAERTGGSVSTLTIQRTQQEDSAVYLCASSLGRGTGENIQYFGAGTRLSVL.

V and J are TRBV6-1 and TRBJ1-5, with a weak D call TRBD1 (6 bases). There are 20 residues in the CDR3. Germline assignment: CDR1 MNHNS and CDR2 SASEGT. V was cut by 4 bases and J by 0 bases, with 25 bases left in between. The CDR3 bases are TGTGCCAGCAGTGCAAATGAGGGGGACTTTTCCCTGTATAGCAATCAGCCCCAGCATTTT. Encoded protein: CASSANEGDFSLYSNQPQHF.